A single sample gave rise to the 9 T cell receptor beta chains below, sequenced in a study of blood T cell repertoires in COVID-19. Only in-frame clones appear in the TCRdb table, and some are missing; sequencing was by immunoSEQ multiplex PCR. The profile shows 30,000 to 40,000 clones, about 85% of them singletons. The sequencing input was peripheral blood. The receptor set was obtained from a man between 60 and 75 years old with COVID-19, enrolled during active disease.

The chain is built from TRBV4-3 and TRBJ1-2, with D uncertain. Deletions cut 0 bases from V and 3 bases from J, with 11 bases between. The V gene's germline CDR1 is LGHNA and CDR2 YSLEER. The CDR3 spans 15 residues. The CDR3 is CASSQESRDYYGYTF. Written as DNA, the CDR3 is TGCGCCAGCAGCCAAGAGAGTCGAGACTACTATGGCTACACCTTC.

The rearrangement joins TRBV29-1 to TRBJ1-1; D is undetermined. This CDR3 is 13 amino acids long. Per germline, CDR1 SQVTM and CDR2 ANQGSEA. V lost 4 bases and J 0 bases, leaving 9 bases between the germline ends. CDR3 region: CSVVRHLNTEAFF. CDR3 coding DNA: TGCAGCGTTGTAAGACATCTGAACACTGAAGCTTTCTTT.

The rearrangement joins TRBV7-3 to TRBJ2-7; 9 positions agree with TRBD2. After removal of 3 bases from V and 6 bases from J, the junction contained 6 bases not matched to a gene. This CDR3 comprises 14 residues. Germline V gives CDR1 SGHTA, CDR2 FQGTGA. CDR3: CASSLGGRASEQYF. The CDR3, as DNA: TGTGCCAGCAGCTTGGGCGGGAGGGCGAGCGAGCAGTACTTC.

The CDR3 sequence is CASSLVGGDDYGYTF. CDR3 DNA: TGTGCCAGCAGCTTAGTAGGGGGCGACGACTATGGCTACACCTTC. This chain connects TRBV7-2 to TRBJ1-2; 7 nucleotides match TRBD1. Looked up from germline, CDR1 is SGHTA and CDR2 is FQGNSA. The CDR3 runs 15 residues. Losses at the gene ends were 1 base for V and 3 bases for J; bases not matched to a gene: 5.

The sample holds one count of this clone. This rearrangement joins TRBV5-1 to TRBJ2-7; possibly TRBD1 for D (6 bases). The germline V gene has CDR1 SGHRS and CDR2 YFSETQ. The CDR3 runs 14 residues. Trimming removed 0 bases at V and 4 bases at J, with 11 bases between. CDR3 sequence reads: CASSLDRVEYEQYF. As DNA, the CDR3 is TGCGCCAGCAGCTTGGACAGGGTGGAATACGAGCAGTACTTC.

The chain joins TRBV7-2 to TRBJ2-6; 8 bases line up with TRBD2. V dropped 7 bases and J dropped 4; count of bases not matched to a gene: 6. Germline V gene data show CDR1 as SGHTA and CDR2 as FQGNSA. The CDR3 runs to 15 residues. CDR3 bases: TGTGCCAGCACCCCGGGGGGGACGGGGGCCAACGTCCTGACTTTC. It yields the protein CASTPGGTGANVLTF.

The sample holds one count of this clone. This chain joins TRBV30 and TRBJ2-7, with 10 bases aligning to TRBD2. There are 13 residues in the CDR3. The V gene end was trimmed by 4 bases and the J gene end by 4 bases; junction bases not matched to a gene: 4. Germline V lookup: CDR1 GTSNPN, CDR2 SVGIG (reference sequence). Here the CDR3 reads CAWKLAGAYEQYF. For the CDR3, the DNA is TGTGCCTGGAAGCTAGCGGGAGCTTACGAGCAGTACTTC.

This sequence joins TRBV21-1 and TRBJ2-7; TRBD2, as called in the table, went unchecked against the DNA. TRBV21-1 is labeled a pseudogene. The CDR3 runs to 15 residues. The CDR3 nucleotides are TGTGCCAGCAGCCTACCCCCCTACGACTCCTACGAGCAGTACTTC. Its translation: CASSLPPYDSYEQYF.

The genes are TRBV30 and TRBJ1-5, with TRBD1 as a possible D gene (6 bases). The CDR3 is made up of 14 amino acids. Germline V lookup: CDR1 GTSNPN, CDR2 SVGIG (reference sequence). V dropped 0 bases and J dropped 9 bases, with 15 bases sitting between them. In nucleotides, the CDR3 is TGTGCCTGGAGTGTACCGGCCCAGGGGCGGCCCCAGCATTTT. This gives the protein CAWSVPAQGRPQHF. Variable domain in full (rest from reference TRBV30 and TRBJ1-5): SQTIHQWPATLVQPVGSPLSLECTVEGTSNPNLYWYRQAAGRGLQLLFYSVGIGQISSEVPQNLSASRPQDRQFILSSKKLLLSDSGFYLCAWSVPAQGRPQHFGDGTRLSIL.